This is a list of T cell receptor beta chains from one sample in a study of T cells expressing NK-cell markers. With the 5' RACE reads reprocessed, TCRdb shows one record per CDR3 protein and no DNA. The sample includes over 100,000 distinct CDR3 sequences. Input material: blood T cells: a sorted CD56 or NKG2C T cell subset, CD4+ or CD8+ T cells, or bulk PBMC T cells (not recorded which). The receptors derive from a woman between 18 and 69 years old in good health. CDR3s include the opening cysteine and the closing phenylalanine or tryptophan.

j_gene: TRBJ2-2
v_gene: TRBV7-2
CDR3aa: CASSLVSSGELFF

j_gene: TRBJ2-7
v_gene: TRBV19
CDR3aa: CASSIEPAGSYEQYF

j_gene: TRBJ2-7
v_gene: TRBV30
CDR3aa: CAWSETDTSYEQYF

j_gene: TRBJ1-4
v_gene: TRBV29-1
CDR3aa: CSVVSQGDEKLFF

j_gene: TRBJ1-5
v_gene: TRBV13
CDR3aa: CASSSSALNQPQHF

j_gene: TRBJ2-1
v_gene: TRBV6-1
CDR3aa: CASNREGYNEQFF

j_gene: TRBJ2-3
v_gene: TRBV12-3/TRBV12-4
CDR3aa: CASSPSRGEGTDTQYF

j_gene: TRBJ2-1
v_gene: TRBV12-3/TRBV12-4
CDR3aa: CASSSWDRVGNEQFF

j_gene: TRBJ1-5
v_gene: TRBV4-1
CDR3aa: CASSQVLAAKQPQHF

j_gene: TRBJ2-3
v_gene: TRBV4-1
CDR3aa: CASSQAAGTDTQYF

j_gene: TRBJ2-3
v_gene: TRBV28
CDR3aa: CASSLGPGTQYF

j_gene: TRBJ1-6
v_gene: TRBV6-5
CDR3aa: CASSNRQIHTYNSPLHF

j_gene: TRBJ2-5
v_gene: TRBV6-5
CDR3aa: CASSYGVGAQETQYF

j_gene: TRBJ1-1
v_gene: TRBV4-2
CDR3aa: CASSPQQGLNTEAFF

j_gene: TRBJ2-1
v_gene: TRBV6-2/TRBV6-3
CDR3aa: CASRPGTGDLNEQFF

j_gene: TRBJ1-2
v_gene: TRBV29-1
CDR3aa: CSVVNRGNYGYTF

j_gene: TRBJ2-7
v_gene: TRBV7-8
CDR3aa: CASSLVTGSSYEQYF

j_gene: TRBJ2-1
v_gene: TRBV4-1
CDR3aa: CASSQDIREQFF

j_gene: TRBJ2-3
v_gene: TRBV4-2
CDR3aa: CASSHWQSGTDTQYF

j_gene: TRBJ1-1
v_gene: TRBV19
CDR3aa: CASSILDSPGETEAFF

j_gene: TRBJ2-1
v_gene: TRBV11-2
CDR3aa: CASTEIWRVHEQFF

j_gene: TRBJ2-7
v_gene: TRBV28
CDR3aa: CASSSRLAGAGEQYF

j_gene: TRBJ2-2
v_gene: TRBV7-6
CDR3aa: CASSLAGRGYTWTGELFF

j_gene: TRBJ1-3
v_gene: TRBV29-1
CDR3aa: CSVAGGSGNTIYF